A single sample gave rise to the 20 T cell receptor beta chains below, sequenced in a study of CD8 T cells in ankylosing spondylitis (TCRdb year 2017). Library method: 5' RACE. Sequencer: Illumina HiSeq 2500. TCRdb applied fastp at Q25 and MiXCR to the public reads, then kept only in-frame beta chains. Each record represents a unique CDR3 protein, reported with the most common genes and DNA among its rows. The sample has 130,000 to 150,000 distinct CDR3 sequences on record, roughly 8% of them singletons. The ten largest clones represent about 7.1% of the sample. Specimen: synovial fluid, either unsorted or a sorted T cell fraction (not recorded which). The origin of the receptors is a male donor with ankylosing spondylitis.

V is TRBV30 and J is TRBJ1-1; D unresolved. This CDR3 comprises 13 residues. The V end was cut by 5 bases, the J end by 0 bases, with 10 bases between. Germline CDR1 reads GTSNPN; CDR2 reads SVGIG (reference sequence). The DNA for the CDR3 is TGTGCCTGGTGGAGACCCTTGAACACTGAAGCTTTCTTT. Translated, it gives CAWWRPLNTEAFF.

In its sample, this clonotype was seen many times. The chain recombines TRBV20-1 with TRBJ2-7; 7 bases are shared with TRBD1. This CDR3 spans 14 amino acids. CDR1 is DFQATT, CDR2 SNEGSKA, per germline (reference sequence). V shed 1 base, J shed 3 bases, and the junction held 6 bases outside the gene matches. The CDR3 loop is CSARGQGRYYEQYF. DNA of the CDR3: TGCAGTGCTAGAGGACAGGGCCGGTACTACGAGCAGTACTTC.

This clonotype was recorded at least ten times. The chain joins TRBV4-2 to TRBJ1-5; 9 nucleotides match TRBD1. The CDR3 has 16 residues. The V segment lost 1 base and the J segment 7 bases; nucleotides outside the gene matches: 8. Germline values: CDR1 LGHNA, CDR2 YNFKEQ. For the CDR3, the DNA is TGTGCCAGCAGCCAAGGCCCGACAGGGGGTCCCCAGCCCCAGCATTTT. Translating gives CASSQGPTGGPQPQHF.

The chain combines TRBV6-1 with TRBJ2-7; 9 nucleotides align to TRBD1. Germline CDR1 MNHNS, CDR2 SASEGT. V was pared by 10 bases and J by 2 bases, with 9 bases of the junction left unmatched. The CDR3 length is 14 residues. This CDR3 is CATVPRDRAYEQYF. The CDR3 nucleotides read TGTGCCACCGTCCCCCGGGACAGGGCCTACGAGCAGTACTTC.

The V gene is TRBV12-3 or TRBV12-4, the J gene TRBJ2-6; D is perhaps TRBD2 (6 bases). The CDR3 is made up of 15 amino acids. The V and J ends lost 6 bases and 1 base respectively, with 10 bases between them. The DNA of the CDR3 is TGTGCCAGCAGCCCCGGGGGATCTGGGGCCAACGTCCTGACTTTC. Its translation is CASSPGGSGANVLTF.

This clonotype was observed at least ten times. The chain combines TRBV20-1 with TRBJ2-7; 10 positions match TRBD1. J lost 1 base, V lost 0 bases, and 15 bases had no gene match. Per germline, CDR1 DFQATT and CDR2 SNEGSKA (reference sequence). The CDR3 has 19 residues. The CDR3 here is CSARDKNSYGTGASYEQYF. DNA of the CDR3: TGCAGTGCTAGAGATAAGAACTCGTACGGGACAGGGGCGTCCTACGAGCAGTACTTC.

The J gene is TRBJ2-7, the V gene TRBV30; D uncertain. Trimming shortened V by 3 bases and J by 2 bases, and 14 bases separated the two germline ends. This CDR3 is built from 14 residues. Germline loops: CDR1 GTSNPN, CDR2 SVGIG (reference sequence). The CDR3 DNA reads TGTGCCTGGAGCATCGGCGGCGAAGCCTACGAGCAGTACTTC. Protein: CAWSIGGEAYEQYF.

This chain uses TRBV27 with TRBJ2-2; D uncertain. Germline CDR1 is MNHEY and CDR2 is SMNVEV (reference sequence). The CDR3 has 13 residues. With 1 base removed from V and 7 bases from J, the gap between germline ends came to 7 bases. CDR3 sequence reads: CASSLFESGELFF. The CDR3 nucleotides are TGTGCCAGCAGTTTATTTGAAAGCGGGGAGCTGTTTTTT.

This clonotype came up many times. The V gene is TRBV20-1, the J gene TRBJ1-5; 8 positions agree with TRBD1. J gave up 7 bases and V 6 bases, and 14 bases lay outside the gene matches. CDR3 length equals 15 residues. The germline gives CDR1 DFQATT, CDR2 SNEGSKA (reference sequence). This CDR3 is CSASRDGNRGQPQHF. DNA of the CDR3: TGCAGTGCGTCCCGGGACGGGAACAGGGGGCAGCCCCAGCATTTT.

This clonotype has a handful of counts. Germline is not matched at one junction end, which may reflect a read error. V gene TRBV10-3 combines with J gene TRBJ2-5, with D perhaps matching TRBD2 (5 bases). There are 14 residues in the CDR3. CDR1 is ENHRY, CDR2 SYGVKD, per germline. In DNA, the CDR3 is TGTGCCATCAGTGAGGGTGGGGAGCAAGGGACCCAGTACTTC. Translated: CAISEGGEQGTQYF.

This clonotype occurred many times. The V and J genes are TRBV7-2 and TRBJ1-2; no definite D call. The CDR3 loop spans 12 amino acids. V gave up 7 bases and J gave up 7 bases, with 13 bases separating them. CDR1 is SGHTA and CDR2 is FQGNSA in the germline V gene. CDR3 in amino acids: CASTLDGGGYTF. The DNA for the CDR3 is TGTGCCAGCACCCTGGACGGTGGTGGCTACACCTTC.

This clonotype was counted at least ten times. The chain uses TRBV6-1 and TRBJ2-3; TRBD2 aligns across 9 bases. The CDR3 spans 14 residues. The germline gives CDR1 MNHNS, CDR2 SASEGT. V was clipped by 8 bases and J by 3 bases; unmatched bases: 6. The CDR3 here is CASGDLAGTDTQYF. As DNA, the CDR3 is TGTGCCAGCGGGGATCTAGCGGGAACAGATACGCAGTATTTT.

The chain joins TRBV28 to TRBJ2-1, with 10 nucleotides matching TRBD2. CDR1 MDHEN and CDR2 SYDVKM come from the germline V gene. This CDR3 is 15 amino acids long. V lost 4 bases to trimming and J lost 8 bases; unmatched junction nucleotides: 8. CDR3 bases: TGTGCCAGCAGTTCTTTGGCTAGCGGGAGTGATGAGCAGTTCTTC. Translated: CASSSLASGSDEQFF.

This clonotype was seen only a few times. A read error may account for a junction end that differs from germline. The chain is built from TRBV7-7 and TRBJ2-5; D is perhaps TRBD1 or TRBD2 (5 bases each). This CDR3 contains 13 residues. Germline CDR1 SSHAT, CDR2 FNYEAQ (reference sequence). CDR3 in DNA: TGTGCTAGCAGCTTATTTGGGGGAGAGACCCAGTACTTC. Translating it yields CASSLFGGETQYF.

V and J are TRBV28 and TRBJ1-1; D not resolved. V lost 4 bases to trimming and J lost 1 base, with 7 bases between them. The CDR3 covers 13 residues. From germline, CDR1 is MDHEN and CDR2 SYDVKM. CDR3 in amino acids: CASSSRTNTEAFF. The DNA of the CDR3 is TGTGCCAGCAGTTCTCGGACGAACACTGAAGCTTTCTTT.

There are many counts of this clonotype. CDR3: CASSQEPSTRYNEQFF. As DNA, the CDR3 is TGTGCCAGCAGCCAAGAACCCTCAACGCGATACAATGAGCAGTTCTTC. The chain employs TRBV4-2 and TRBJ2-1, with D hard to call. The CDR3 extends over 16 amino acids. The ends were cut back, 0 bases at V and 4 bases at J, with 13 bases in the middle. Germline values: CDR1 LGHNA, CDR2 YNFKEQ.

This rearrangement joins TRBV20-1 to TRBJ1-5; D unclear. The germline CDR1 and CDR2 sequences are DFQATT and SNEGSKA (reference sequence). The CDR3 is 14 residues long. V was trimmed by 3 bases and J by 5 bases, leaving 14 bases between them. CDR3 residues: CSASHGLIDQPQHF. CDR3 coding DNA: TGCAGTGCTAGTCATGGGCTGATAGATCAGCCCCAGCATTTT.

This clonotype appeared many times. The CDR3 sequence: CASSLGMGGINTDTQYF. CDR3 coding DNA: TGTGCCAGCAGTTTGGGGATGGGGGGAATAAACACAGATACGCAGTATTTT. V is TRBV28 and J is TRBJ2-3, with D possibly TRBD2 on 6 matching bases. Trimming stripped 3 bases from V and 2 bases from J, with 18 bases between. This CDR3 is built from 17 residues. Per the germline V gene, CDR1 is MDHEN and CDR2 is SYDVKM.

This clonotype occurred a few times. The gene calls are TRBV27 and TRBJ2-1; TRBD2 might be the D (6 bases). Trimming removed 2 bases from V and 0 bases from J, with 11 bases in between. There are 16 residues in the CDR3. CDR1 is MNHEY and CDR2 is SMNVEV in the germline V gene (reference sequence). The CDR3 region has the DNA TGTGCCAGCAGTTTAATTAGCGGATACTCCTACAATGAGCAGTTCTTC. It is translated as CASSLISGYSYNEQFF.

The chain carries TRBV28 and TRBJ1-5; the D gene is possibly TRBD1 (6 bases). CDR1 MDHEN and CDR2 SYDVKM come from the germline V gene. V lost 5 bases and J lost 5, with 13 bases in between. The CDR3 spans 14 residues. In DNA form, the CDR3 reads TGTGCCAGCAGTCCCCACAGGGTCTATCAGCCCCAGCATTTT. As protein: CASSPHRVYQPQHF.